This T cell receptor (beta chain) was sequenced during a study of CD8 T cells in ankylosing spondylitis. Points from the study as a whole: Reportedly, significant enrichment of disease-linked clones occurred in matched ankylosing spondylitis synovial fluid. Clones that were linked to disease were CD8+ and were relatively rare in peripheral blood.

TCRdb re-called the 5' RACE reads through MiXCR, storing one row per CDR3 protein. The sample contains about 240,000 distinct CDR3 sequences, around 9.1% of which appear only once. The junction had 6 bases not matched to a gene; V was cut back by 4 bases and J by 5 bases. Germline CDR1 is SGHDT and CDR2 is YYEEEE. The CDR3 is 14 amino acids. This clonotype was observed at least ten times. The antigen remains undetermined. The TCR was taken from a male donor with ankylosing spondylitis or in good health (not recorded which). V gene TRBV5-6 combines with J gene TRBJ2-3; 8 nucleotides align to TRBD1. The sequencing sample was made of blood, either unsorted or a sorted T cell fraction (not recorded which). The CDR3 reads CASSLGQGIDTQYF. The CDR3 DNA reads TGTGCCAGCAGCCTAGGACAGGGAATAGATACGCAGTATTTT.